This T cell receptor beta chain was retrieved from a study of response to subunit inactivated influenza vaccine. TCRdb re-called the RT-PCR reads with MiXCR, one entry per CDR3 protein. The sample yields about 540,000 distinct CDR3 sequences, approximately 20% seen once. CDR3 length: 14 residues. The germline CDR1 and CDR2 sequences are LNHNV and YYDKDF (reference sequence). Germline trimming cut 5 bases from V and 3 bases from J; bases unmatched to any gene: 6. Separately, the same data were catalogued under a study of T cells expressing NK-cell markers. According to that study: The authors generated TCR beta cDNA through 5'RACE template switching with UMIs. Expanded clones of NKG2C+ T cells had an unclear HCMV specificity.

The sequenced sample was CD4+ T cells sorted from PBMCs, obtained about 13 days after vaccination. The receptor was isolated from a man aged 50 to 60 who received an inactivated influenza vaccine. The rearrangement joins TRBV15 to TRBJ2-5; 7 bases are shared with TRBD2. In nucleotides, the CDR3 is TGTGCCACCAGCGGACTGGGGGGGGAAGAGACCCAGTACTTC. This encodes CATSGLGGEETQYF.